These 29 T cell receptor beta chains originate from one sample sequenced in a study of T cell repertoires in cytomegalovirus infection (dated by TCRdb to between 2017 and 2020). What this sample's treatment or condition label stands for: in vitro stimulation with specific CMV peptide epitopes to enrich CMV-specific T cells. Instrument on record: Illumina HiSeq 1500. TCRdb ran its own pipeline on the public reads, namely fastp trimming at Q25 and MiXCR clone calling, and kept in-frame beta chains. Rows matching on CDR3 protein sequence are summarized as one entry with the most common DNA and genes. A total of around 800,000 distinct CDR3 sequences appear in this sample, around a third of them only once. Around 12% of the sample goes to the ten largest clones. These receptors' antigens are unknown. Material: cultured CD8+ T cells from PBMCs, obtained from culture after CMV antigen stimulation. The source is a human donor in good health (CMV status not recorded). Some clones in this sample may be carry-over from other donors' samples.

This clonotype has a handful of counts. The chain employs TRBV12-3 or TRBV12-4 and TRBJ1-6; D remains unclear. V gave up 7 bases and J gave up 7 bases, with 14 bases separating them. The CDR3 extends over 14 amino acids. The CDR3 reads CASTSGPVNSPLHF. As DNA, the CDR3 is TGTGCCAGCACCTCCGGCCCCGTCAATTCACCCCTCCACTTT.

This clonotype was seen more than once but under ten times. DNA for the CDR3: TGCGCCAGCAGAGAGACTAGCGGGGGAATTGGTGAGCAGTTCTTC. Protein product: CASRETSGGIGEQFF. The rearrangement links TRBV4-3 to TRBJ2-1, with 12 bases that match TRBD2. The germline CDR1 and CDR2 sequences are LGHNA and YSLEER. V lost 6 bases, J lost 9 bases, and 9 bases stayed unmatched. CDR3 length: 15 residues.

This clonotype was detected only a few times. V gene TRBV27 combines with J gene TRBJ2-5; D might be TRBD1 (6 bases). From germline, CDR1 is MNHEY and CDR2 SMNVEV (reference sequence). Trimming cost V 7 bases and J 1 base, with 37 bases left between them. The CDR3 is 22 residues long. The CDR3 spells CASNLIRSRLEQGVKGQETQYF. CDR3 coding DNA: TGTGCCAGCAACCTTATCCGATCCCGATTAGAACAGGGAGTAAAGGGCCAAGAGACCCAGTACTTC.

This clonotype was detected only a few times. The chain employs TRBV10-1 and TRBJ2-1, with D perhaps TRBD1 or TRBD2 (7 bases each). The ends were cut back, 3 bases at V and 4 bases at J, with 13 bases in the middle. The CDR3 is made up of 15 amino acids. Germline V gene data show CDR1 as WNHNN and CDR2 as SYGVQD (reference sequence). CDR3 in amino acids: CASSEWQGGYNEQFF. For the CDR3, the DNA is TGCGCCAGCAGTGAATGGCAGGGGGGGTACAATGAGCAGTTCTTC.

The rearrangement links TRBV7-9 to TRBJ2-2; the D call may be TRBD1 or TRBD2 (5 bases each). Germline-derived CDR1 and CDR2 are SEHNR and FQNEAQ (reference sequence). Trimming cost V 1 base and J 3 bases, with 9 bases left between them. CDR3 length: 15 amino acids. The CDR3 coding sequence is TGTGCCAGCAGCTTAGTGGGACCGCACACCGGGGAGCTGTTTTTT. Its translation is CASSLVGPHTGELFF.

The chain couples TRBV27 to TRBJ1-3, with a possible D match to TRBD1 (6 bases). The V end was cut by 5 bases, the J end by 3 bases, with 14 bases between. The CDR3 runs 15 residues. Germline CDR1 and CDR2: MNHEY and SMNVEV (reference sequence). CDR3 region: CASSPRGYLGNTIYF. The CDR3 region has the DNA TGTGCCAGCAGTCCTAGGGGGTATCTTGGAAACACCATATATTTT.

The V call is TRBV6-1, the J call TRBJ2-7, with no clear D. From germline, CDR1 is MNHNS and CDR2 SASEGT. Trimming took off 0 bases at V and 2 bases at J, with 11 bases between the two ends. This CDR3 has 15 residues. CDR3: CASSEAGYRPYEQYV. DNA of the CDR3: TGTGCCAGCAGTGAAGCGGGTTATCGTCCCTACGAGCAGTACGTC.

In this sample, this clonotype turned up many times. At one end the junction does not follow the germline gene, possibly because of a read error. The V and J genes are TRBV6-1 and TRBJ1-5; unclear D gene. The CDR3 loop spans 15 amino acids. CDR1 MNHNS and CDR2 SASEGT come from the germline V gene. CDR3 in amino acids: CAGSPERDSNQPQHF. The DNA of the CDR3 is TGTGCCGGCAGCCCCGAGCGGGATAGCAATCAGCCCCAGCATTTT.

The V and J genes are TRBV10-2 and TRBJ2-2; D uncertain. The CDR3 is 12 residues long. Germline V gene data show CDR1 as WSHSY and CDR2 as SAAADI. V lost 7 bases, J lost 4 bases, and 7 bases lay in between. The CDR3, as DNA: TGCGCCAGCACCGTAGCCACCGGGGAGCTGTTTTTT. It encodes CASTVATGELFF.

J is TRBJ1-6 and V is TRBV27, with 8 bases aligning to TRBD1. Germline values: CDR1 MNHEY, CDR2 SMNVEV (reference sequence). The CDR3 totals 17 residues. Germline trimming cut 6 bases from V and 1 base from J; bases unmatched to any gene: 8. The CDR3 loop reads CASSRGPFWSYNSPLHF. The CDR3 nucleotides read TGTGCCAGCAGCAGGGGGCCCTTTTGGTCCTATAATTCACCCCTCCACTTT.

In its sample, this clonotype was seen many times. The CDR3 sequence: CASSSAGTGTDEKLFF. Written as DNA, the CDR3 is TGTGCCAGCAGCTCTGCAGGGACCGGGACGGACGAAAAACTGTTTTTT. V gene TRBV7-8 combines with J gene TRBJ1-4; perhaps TRBD1 as D (5 bases). This CDR3 has 16 residues. The ends were cut back, 4 bases at V and 8 bases at J, with 20 bases in the middle. Germline V CDR1 and CDR2: SGHVS, FQNEAQ.

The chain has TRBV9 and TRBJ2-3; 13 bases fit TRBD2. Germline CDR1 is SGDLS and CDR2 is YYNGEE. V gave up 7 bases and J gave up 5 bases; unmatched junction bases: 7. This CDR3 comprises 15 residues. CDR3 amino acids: CASGFTSGGEDTQYF. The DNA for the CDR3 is TGTGCCAGCGGTTTCACTAGCGGGGGGGAAGATACGCAGTATTTT. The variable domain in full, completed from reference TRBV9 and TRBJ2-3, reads DSGVTQTPKHLITATGQRVTLRCSPRSGDLSVYWYQQSLDQGLQFLIQYYNGEERAKGNILERFSAQQFPDLHSELNLSSLELGDSALYFCASGFTSGGEDTQYFGPGTRLTVL.

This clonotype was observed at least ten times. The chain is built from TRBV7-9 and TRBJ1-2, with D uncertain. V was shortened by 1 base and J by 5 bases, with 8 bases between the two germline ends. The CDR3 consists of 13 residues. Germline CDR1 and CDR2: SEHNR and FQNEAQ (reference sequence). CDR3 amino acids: CASSLDLWYGYTF. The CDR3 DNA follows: TGTGCCAGCAGCTTAGATTTGTGGTATGGCTACACCTTC.

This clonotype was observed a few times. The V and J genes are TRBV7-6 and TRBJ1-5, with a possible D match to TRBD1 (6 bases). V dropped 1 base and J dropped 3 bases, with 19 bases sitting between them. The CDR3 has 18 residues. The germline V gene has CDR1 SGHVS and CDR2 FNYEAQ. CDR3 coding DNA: TGTGCCAGCAGCTTAGACCGCCAGGGGCGAATCTACAATCAGCCCCAGCATTTT. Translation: CASSLDRQGRIYNQPQHF.

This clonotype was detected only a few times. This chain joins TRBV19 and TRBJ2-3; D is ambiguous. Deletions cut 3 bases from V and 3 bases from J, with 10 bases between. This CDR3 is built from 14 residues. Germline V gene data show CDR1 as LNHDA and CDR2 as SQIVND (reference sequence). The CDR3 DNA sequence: TGTGCCAGTAGTATGATTGGGTCAACAGATACGCAGTATTTT. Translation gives CASSMIGSTDTQYF.

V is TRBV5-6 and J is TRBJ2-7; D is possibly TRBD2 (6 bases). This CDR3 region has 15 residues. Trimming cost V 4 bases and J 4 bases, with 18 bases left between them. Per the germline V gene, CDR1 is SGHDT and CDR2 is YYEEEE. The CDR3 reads CASSRRDSLWYEQYF. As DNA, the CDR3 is TGTGCCAGCAGCCGCCGGGACTCTCTTTGGTACGAGCAGTACTTC.

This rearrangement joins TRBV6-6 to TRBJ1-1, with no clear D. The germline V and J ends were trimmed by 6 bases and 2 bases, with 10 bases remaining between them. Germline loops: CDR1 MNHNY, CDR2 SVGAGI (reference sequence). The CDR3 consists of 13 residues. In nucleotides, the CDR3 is TGTGCCAGCAGGATCGGGAGTAACACTGAAGCTTTCTTT. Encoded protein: CASRIGSNTEAFF.

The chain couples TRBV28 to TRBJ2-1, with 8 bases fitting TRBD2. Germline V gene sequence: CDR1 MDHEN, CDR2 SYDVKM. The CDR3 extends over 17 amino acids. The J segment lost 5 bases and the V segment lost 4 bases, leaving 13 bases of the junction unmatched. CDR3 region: CASSSFRRGATHNEQFF. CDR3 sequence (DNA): TGTGCCAGCAGTTCCTTTAGGCGGGGGGCCACACACAATGAGCAGTTCTTC. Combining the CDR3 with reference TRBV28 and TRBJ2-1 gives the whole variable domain DVKVTQSSRYLVKRTGEKVFLECVQDMDHENMFWYRQDPGLGLRLIYFSYDVKMKEKGDIPEGYSVSREKKERFSLILESASTNQTSMYLCASSSFRRGATHNEQFFGPGTRLTVL.

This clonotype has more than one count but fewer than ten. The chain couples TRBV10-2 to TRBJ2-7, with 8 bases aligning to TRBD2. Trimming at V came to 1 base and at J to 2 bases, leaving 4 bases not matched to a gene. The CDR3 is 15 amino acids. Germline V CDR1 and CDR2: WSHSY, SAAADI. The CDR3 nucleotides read TGCGCCAGCAGTGAGTTTGATAGCGGGGCCTACGAGCAGTACGTC. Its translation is CASSEFDSGAYEQYV.

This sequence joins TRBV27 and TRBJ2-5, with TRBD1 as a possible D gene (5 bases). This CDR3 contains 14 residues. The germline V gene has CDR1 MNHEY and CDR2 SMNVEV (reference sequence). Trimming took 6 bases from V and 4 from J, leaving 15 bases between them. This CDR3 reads CASRAGWSRETQYF. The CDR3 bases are TGTGCCAGCAGAGCAGGGTGGTCTAGAGAGACCCAGTACTTC.

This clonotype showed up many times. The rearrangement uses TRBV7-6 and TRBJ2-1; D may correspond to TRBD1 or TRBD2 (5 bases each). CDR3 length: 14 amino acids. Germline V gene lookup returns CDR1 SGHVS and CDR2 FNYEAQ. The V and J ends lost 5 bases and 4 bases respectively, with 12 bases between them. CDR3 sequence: CASSPSGRYNEQFF. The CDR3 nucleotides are TGTGCCAGCAGCCCTTCGGGACGTTACAATGAGCAGTTCTTC. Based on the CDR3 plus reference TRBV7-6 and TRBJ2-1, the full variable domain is GAGVSQSPRYKVTKRGQDVALRCDPISGHVSLYWYRQALGQGPEFLTYFNYEAQQDKSGLPNDRFSAERPEGSISTLTIQRTEQRDSAMYRCASSPSGRYNEQFFGPGTRLTVL.

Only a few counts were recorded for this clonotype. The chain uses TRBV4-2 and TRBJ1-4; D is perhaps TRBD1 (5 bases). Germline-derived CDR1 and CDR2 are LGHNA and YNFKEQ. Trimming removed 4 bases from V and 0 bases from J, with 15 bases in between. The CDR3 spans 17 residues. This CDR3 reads CASSLPGRAATNEKLFF. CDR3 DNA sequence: TGTGCCAGCAGCCTACCGGGACGGGCTGCAACTAATGAAAAACTGTTTTTT.

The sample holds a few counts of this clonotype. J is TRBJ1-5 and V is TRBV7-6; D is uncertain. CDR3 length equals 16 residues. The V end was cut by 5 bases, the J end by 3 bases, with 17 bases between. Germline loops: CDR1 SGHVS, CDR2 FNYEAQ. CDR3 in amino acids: CASSPGLGTHNQPQHF. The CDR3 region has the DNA TGTGCCAGCAGCCCCGGGTTGGGTACACACAATCAGCCCCAGCATTTT.

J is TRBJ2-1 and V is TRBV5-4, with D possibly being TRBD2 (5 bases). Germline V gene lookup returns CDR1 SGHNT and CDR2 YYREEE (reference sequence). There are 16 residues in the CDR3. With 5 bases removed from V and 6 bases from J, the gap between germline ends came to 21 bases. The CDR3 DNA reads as TGTGCCAGCAGTCCTAGCAGAGGGAGTGCGGGCAATGAGCAGTTCTTC. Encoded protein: CASSPSRGSAGNEQFF.

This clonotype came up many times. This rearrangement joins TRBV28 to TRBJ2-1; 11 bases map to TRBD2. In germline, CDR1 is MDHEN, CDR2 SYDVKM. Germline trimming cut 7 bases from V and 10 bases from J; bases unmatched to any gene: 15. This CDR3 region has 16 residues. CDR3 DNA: TGTGCCAGCATCCTTAGCGGGGGGGCGATTGGAACGGAGCAGTTCTTC. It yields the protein CASILSGGAIGTEQFF.

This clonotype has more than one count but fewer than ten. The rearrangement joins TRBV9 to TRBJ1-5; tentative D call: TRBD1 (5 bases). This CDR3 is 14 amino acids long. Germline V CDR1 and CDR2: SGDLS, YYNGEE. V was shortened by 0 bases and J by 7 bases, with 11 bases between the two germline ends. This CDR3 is CASSVADTGQPQHF. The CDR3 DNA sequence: TGTGCCAGCAGCGTAGCGGACACAGGCCAGCCCCAGCATTTT.

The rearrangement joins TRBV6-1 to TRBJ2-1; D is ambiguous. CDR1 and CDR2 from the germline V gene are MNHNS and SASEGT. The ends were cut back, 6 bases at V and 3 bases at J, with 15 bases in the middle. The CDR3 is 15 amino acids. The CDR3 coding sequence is TGTGCCAGCAGGCGAGACAACGTCTACTACAATGAGCAGTTCTTC. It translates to CASRRDNVYYNEQFF.

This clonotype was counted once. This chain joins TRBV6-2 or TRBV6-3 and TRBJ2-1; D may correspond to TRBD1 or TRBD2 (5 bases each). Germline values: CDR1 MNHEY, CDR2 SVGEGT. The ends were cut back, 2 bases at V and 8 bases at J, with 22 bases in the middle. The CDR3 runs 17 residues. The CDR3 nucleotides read TGTGCCAGCAGTTACCCCACGACGCGTCCAGGGAGCGATGAGCAGTTCTTC. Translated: CASSYPTTRPGSDEQFF.

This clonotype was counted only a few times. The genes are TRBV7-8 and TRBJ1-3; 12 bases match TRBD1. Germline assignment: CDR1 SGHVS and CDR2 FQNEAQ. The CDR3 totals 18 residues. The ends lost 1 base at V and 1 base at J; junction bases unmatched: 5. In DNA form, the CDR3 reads TGTGCCAGCAGCTTAGGGGGACAGGGGGCCAGTTCTGGAAACACCATATATTTT. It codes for CASSLGGQGASSGNTIYF.